This T cell receptor beta chain was profiled in a study of T cell repertoires in cytomegalovirus infection. Whole-study context: An indication of both CMV infection and matching HLA type came from public TCR beta signatures.

Details on this clonotype: The antigen is not known.

The study, taken as a whole, reports: CMV-specific TCR beta clonotypes restricted by HLA-C were the ones dominating the ex vivo response.

TCRdb reanalysed the reads using MiXCR and keeps one entry per CDR3 protein. The table has more than 650,000 distinct CDR3 sequences, under 40% seen once; the top ten hold around 2.6%. Trimming pared 0 bases from V and 4 bases from J, leaving 10 bases between. In germline, CDR1 is MNHEY, CDR2 SMNVEV (reference sequence). The CDR3 has 16 residues. The receptor was derived from a human donor in good health (CMV status not recorded). Some clones in this sample may be carry-over from other donors' samples. The chain has TRBV27 and TRBJ2-6, with D possibly matching TRBD2 (6 bases). Sequencing was performed on PBMCs. CDR3 residues: CASSLSGGVGANVLTF. The CDR3 coding sequence is TGTGCCAGCAGTTTATCTGGAGGGGTCGGGGCCAACGTCCTGACTTTC. Combining the CDR3 with reference TRBV27 and TRBJ2-6 gives the whole variable domain EAQVTQNPRYLITVTGKKLTVTCSQNMNHEYMSWYRQDPGLGLRQIYYSMNVEVTDKGDVPEGYKVSRKEKRNFPLILESPSPNQTSLYFCASSLSGGVGANVLTFGAGSRLTVL.